This T cell receptor (beta chain) was identified in a study of cytomegalovirus exposure and HLA in healthy donors. General observations from the study: A prior analysis recorded that most TCR beta V segments were productive about 87% or about 30% of the time. In a later analysis, V- and J-gene trimming of beta chains associated with a DCLRE1C missense variant, replicated independently. In vitro testing confirmed a few CMV-associated chains as specific for CMV antigens.

This clone was seen only once. Its specificity is unknown. The CDR3 extends over 18 amino acids. The trim removed 4 bases at V and 2 bases at J, leaving 15 bases unmatched. Germline V CDR1 and CDR2: LGHNA, YNFKEQ. PCR used 60 Vbeta primers and 13 Jbeta primers. The protocol was immunoSEQ multiplex PCR, while the TCRdb copy is restricted to in-frame clones and leaves out a portion. The data hold about 150,000 clones, with approximately 80% observed a single time. The V and J genes are TRBV4-2 and TRBJ2-3; 7 positions agree with TRBD2. This TCR was sampled from a woman aged 40 to 49 in good health and CMV-seronegative. The material sequenced was PBMCs. In nucleotides, the CDR3 is TGTGCCAGCAGCCCGGGGGGACGACAGCGTGGGCACACAGATACGCAGTATTTT. Amino acid sequence: CASSPGGRQRGHTDTQYF.